The 5 T cell receptor beta chains presented below share a single source sample, sequenced in a study of breast tumors, draining lymph nodes, adjacent tissues. Samples came from axillary lymph nodes draining the breast cancer. TCRdb reprocessed the multiplex PCR reads via MiXCR and lists one record per CDR3 protein. The sample yields approximately 210,000 distinct CDR3 sequences, less than 45% seen once. Sequencing used axillary lymph node tissue. These receptors were taken from a female donor with breast cancer. Some clones in this sample may be carry-over from other donors' samples.

On this clonotype itself: Possible read error: a much larger clone is one base away. This chain uses TRBV6-1 with TRBJ1-2; possibly TRBD1 for D (6 bases). Germline V gene lookup returns CDR1 MNHNS and CDR2 SASEGT. The CDR3 runs to 13 residues. CDR3 nucleotides: TGTGCCAACAAAGAACAGGGTAACCATGGCTACACCTTC. This sequence encodes CANKEQGNHGYTF.

The chain links TRBV5-1 to TRBJ1-6, with D possibly TRBD1 on 5 matching bases. This CDR3 region has 16 residues. Germline-derived CDR1 and CDR2 are SGHRS and YFSETQ. V lost 4 bases to trimming and J lost 7 bases, with 18 bases between them. The CDR3 nucleotides are TGCGCCAGCAGCAGTGGCTCAGGGACGCGGAATTCACCCCTCCACTTT. Its translation: CASSSGSGTRNSPLHF.

This clonotype has only one observation. The V gene is TRBV25-1, the J gene TRBJ2-5; tentatively, D is TRBD2 (5 bases). Germline CDR1 is MGHDK and CDR2 is SYGVNS. V lost 2 bases and J 5 bases, leaving 21 bases between the germline ends. CDR3 size: 17 residues. Here the CDR3 reads CASSEPPMGVDRETQYF. For the CDR3, the DNA is TGTGCCAGCAGTGAACCCCCTATGGGAGTCGATCGGGAGACCCAGTACTTC.

This clonotype was seen at least ten times. The gene calls are TRBV6-5 and TRBJ2-7, with D possibly matching TRBD1 (5 bases). Germline values: CDR1 MNHEY, CDR2 SVGAGI. V lost 5 bases to trimming and J lost 2 bases, with 7 bases between them. This CDR3 contains 12 residues. The CDR3 sequence: CASSDRTYEQYF. CDR3 DNA: TGTGCCAGCAGTGACAGAACCTACGAGCAGTACTTC.

V usage is TRBV7-9 and J usage is TRBJ2-2; 8 nucleotides align to TRBD2. Germline V gene lookup returns CDR1 SEHNR and CDR2 FQNEAQ (reference sequence). The CDR3 totals 14 residues. Losses at the gene ends were 7 bases for V and 7 bases for J; bases not matched to a gene: 8. CDR3 amino acids: CASTGGGADGELFF. DNA of the CDR3: TGTGCCAGCACCGGGGGGGGCGCTGACGGGGAGCTGTTTTTT.